This entry lists 31 T cell receptor beta chains sequenced from one sample in a study of blood T cell repertoires in COVID-19. Profiling relied on immunoSEQ multiplex PCR, and the TCRdb table lists in-frame clones only, not all of them. The data hold about 120,000 clones, with roughly 69% observed a single time. The sample comprised peripheral blood. The receptors were sampled from a woman between 65 and 79 years old with acute or convalescent COVID-19.

The chain joins TRBV5-1 to TRBJ2-7, with a weak D call TRBD2 (6 bases). V lost 2 bases and J 3 bases, leaving 18 bases between the germline ends. The CDR3 has 16 residues. The germline CDR1 and CDR2 sequences are SGHRS and YFSETQ. CDR3 nucleotide sequence: TGCGCCAGCAGCTTTATAGCGGCAGGCGCTTACTACGAGCAGTACTTC. It yields the protein CASSFIAAGAYYEQYF.

This sequence joins TRBV3-1 (or the pseudogene TRBV3-2) and TRBJ2-5; 10 bases agree with TRBD2. J gave up 0 bases and V 4 bases, and 5 bases lay outside the gene matches. CDR3 length equals 16 residues. CDR1 and CDR2 (germline): LGHDT, YNNKEL (reference sequence). This CDR3 reads CASSPRTSGYQETQYF. For the CDR3, the DNA is TGTGCCAGCAGCCCCCGGACTAGCGGATACCAAGAGACCCAGTACTTC.

This clone was seen a few times. The rearrangement uses TRBV6-4 and TRBJ1-4, with 11 bases matching TRBD1. Germline CDR1 MRHNA, CDR2 SNTAGT. The CDR3 length is 16 residues. The V gene end was trimmed by 2 bases and the J gene end by 6 bases; junction bases not matched to a gene: 5. Here the CDR3 DNA reads TGTGCCAGCAGTGACATGGGGGACAGGGGGGATGAAAAACTGTTTTTT. It specifies CASSDMGDRGDEKLFF.

The chain recombines TRBV6-1 with TRBJ1-1; no clear D. The germline V and J ends were trimmed by 3 bases and 1 base, with 12 bases remaining between them. This CDR3 region has 15 residues. The germline V gene encodes CDR1 MNHNS and CDR2 SASEGT. The CDR3: CASSDPDPGNTEAFF. The CDR3 bases are TGTGCCAGCAGTGATCCTGACCCGGGGAACACTGAAGCTTTCTTT.

The rearrangement joins TRBV6-1 to TRBJ2-1, with D uncertain. Germline V gene data show CDR1 as MNHNS and CDR2 as SASEGT. V was shortened by 2 bases and J by 4 bases, with 12 bases between the two germline ends. The CDR3 extends over 15 amino acids. DNA for the CDR3: TGTGCCAGCAGTGAACAACCAGCGTTATACAATGAGCAGTTCTTC. Amino acids: CASSEQPALYNEQFF.

In its sample, this clone was seen a few times. The rearrangement joins TRBV18 to TRBJ2-2; TRBD1 might be the D (5 bases). V was trimmed by 4 bases and J by 0 bases, leaving 9 bases between them. Germline V gene sequence: CDR1 KGHSH, CDR2 LQKENI. This CDR3 spans 15 amino acids. The CDR3 protein is CASSQGSANTGELFF. As DNA, the CDR3 is TGTGCCAGCTCACAGGGGTCCGCGAACACCGGGGAGCTGTTTTTT.

In its sample, this clone was seen once. The chain links TRBV7-2 to TRBJ2-1, with 8 bases identical to TRBD1. The CDR3 loop spans 15 amino acids. The V gene's germline CDR1 is SGHTA and CDR2 FQGNSA. J gave up 7 bases and V 1 base, and 6 bases lay outside the gene matches. The CDR3 sequence is CASSLEGTGWNEQFF. The CDR3 DNA reads as TGTGCCAGCAGCTTAGAGGGGACAGGATGGAATGAGCAGTTCTTC.

This chain connects TRBV5-1 to TRBJ1-1; 7 nucleotides match TRBD1. This CDR3 has 17 residues. The junction had 9 bases not matched to a gene; V was cut back by 1 base and J by 0 bases. CDR1 is SGHRS and CDR2 is YFSETQ in the germline V gene. CDR3 protein: CASSLKRQGGLNTEAFF. CDR3 DNA sequence: TGCGCCAGCAGCTTGAAACGACAGGGAGGATTGAACACTGAAGCTTTCTTT.

This clone has a single count. The chain recombines TRBV11-2 with TRBJ2-3; 8 bases are shared with TRBD2. Germline V lookup: CDR1 SGHAT, CDR2 FQNNGV. The CDR3 loop spans 16 amino acids. With 5 bases clipped from V and 5 bases from J, the junction kept 12 bases outside the gene matches. CDR3 in amino acids: CASSPRAGLVLDTQYF. CDR3 bases: TGTGCCAGCAGCCCCAGAGCGGGACTAGTATTAGATACGCAGTATTTT.

The V gene is TRBV10-2, the J gene TRBJ1-2; D remains ambiguous. V was clipped by 6 bases and J by 0 bases, with 11 bases between them. Germline V CDR1 and CDR2: WSHSY, SAAADI. This CDR3 comprises 14 residues. The CDR3 region is CASSKEAANYGYTF. In DNA, the CDR3 is TGCGCCAGCAGCAAGGAGGCGGCTAACTATGGCTACACCTTC.

V and J are TRBV4-1 and TRBJ1-6; D unclear. The CDR3 consists of 17 residues. Trimming took off 2 bases at V and 9 bases at J, with 20 bases between the two ends. CDR1 and CDR2 (germline): MGHRA, YSYEKL. The CDR3 sequence is CASSQTPFTGSGSPLHF. The CDR3, as DNA: TGCGCCAGCAGCCAAACTCCCTTTACGGGATCGGGTTCACCCCTCCACTTT.

The chain couples TRBV7-2 to TRBJ1-1; D might be TRBD1 (6 bases). Trimming left V 5 bases short and J 2 bases short, with 9 bases between. CDR3 length equals 13 residues. Germline-derived CDR1 and CDR2 are SGHTA and FQGNSA. This chain's CDR3 is CASSDRPNTEAFF. In DNA form, the CDR3 reads TGTGCCAGCAGCGACAGGCCAAACACTGAAGCTTTCTTT.

The chain is built from TRBV27 and TRBJ2-7; 12 nucleotides line up with TRBD2. J lost 4 bases, V lost 5 bases, and 12 bases had no gene match. The CDR3 loop spans 17 amino acids. Per germline, CDR1 MNHEY and CDR2 SMNVEV (reference sequence). CDR3 residues: CASSPMLSTSGSYEQYF. The CDR3 bases are TGTGCCAGCAGTCCTATGCTTTCGACTAGCGGGAGTTACGAGCAGTACTTC.

CDR3 sequence: CSASAGTGGLNEQYF. Written as DNA, the CDR3 is TGCAGTGCTAGTGCCGGGACAGGGGGCCTTAACGAGCAGTACTTC. The chain joins TRBV20-1 to TRBJ2-7; 12 bases align to TRBD1. Germline assignment: CDR1 DFQATT and CDR2 SNEGSKA (reference sequence). V was pared by 3 bases and J by 5 bases, with 8 bases of the junction left unmatched. CDR3 length: 15 residues.

This chain connects TRBV19 to TRBJ1-2; D gene ambiguous. Per germline, CDR1 LNHDA and CDR2 SQIVND (reference sequence). This CDR3 contains 14 residues. V shed 6 bases and J shed 7 bases, with 18 bases lying between them. The chain's CDR3 is CASRAPPAGSGYTF. The CDR3 nucleotides are TGTGCCAGTAGGGCTCCACCCGCGGGTAGTGGCTACACCTTC.

On this clone: This CDR3 is also generated by other DNA sequences in the sample. The chain is built from TRBV19 and TRBJ1-5; D is ambiguous. The V gene lost 5 bases and the J gene lost 2 bases, with 4 bases spanning the gap. Germline V gene data show CDR1 as LNHDA and CDR2 as SQIVND (reference sequence). The CDR3 sequence is 12 residues long. CDR3 residues: CASSLRNQPQHF. Here the CDR3 DNA reads TGTGCCAGTAGTCTACGCAATCAGCCCCAGCATTTT. The full variable domain, its missing parts supplied by reference TRBV19 and TRBJ1-5, is DGGITQSPKYLFRKEGQNVTLSCEQNLNHDAMYWYRQDPGQGLRLIYYSQIVNDFQKGDIAEGYSVSREKKESFPLTVTSAQKNPTAFYLCASSLRNQPQHFGDGTRLSIL.

Only a few counts were recorded for this clone. The chain recombines TRBV6-5 with TRBJ1-1; D may be TRBD1 (6 bases). Germline values: CDR1 MNHEY, CDR2 SVGAGI. This CDR3 is 14 amino acids long. Trimming stripped 3 bases from V and 11 bases from J, with 19 bases between. In DNA, the CDR3 is TGTGCCAGCAGTTATGGGCAGGGGTTCGTCGTCGCTTTCTTT. Residues: CASSYGQGFVVAFF.

This clone was detected a few times. This chain connects TRBV28 to TRBJ1-1; D remains unclear. The CDR3 extends over 11 amino acids. The germline gives CDR1 MDHEN, CDR2 SYDVKM. V dropped 5 bases and J dropped 7 bases, with 8 bases sitting between them. The CDR3: CASSGPYEAFF. The DNA for the CDR3 is TGTGCCAGCAGTGGGCCGTATGAAGCTTTCTTT.

J is TRBJ1-1 and V is TRBV2; 7 bases map to TRBD1. V gave up 6 bases and J gave up 1 base; unmatched junction bases: 5. The germline gives CDR1 SNHLY, CDR2 FYNNEI. The CDR3 runs 14 residues. The chain's CDR3 is CASSYRGENTEAFF. CDR3 in DNA: TGTGCCAGCAGCTACAGGGGAGAGAACACTGAAGCTTTCTTT.

The CDR3 nucleotides are TGCGCCAGCAGCCAAAAGTTCACAGCTTATGGCTACACCTTC. It specifies CASSQKFTAYGYTF. The chain combines TRBV4-1 with TRBJ1-2, with unresolved D. Germline V lookup: CDR1 MGHRA, CDR2 YSYEKL. This CDR3 contains 14 residues. V lost 2 bases and J 5 bases, leaving 12 bases between the germline ends.

Comment on this clone: Germline is not matched at one junction end, which may reflect a read error. The V call is TRBV19, the J call TRBJ1-5; TRBD1 matches 10 bases. The CDR3 has 17 residues. Germline lookup yields CDR1 LNHDA and CDR2 SQIVND (reference sequence). CDR3 residues: CASSIAHSGTGDQPQHF. The CDR3 DNA reads TGTGCCAGTAGTATAGCTCATTCCGGGACAGGGGATCAACCCCAGCATTTT.

A few counts support this clone. The chain uses TRBV28 and TRBJ2-5; 8 bases fit TRBD1. The CDR3 extends over 13 amino acids. V gave up 6 bases and J gave up 4 bases; unmatched junction bases: 4. Germline CDR1 reads MDHEN; CDR2 reads SYDVKM. CDR3: CASSDRGGETQYF. In DNA, the CDR3 is TGTGCCAGCAGCGACAGGGGAGGAGAGACCCAGTACTTC.

V usage is TRBV19 and J usage is TRBJ1-5, with D perhaps TRBD1 (5 bases). This CDR3 has 16 residues. In germline, CDR1 is LNHDA, CDR2 SQIVND (reference sequence). Trimming shortened V by 6 bases and J by 2 bases, and 17 bases separated the two germline ends. The CDR3 protein is CASSTHRTSRNQPQHF. Here the CDR3 DNA reads TGTGCCAGTAGCACCCACAGGACCTCCCGCAATCAGCCCCAGCATTTT.

The V and J genes are TRBV3-1 (or the pseudogene TRBV3-2) and TRBJ1-5; 9 positions match TRBD1. With V trimmed by 3 bases and J by 7 bases, 4 bases remained unmatched. Germline CDR1 is LGHDT and CDR2 is YNNKEL (reference sequence). CDR3 length: 14 amino acids. The CDR3 DNA is TGTGCCAGCAGCCAGAGGGGACAGGGACAGCCCCAGCATTTT. Translated: CASSQRGQGQPQHF.

This sequence joins TRBV27 and TRBJ1-2; no definite D call. The CDR3 loop spans 13 amino acids. With 6 bases removed from V and 8 bases from J, the gap between germline ends came to 16 bases. CDR1 MNHEY and CDR2 SMNVEV come from the germline V gene (reference sequence). The DNA of the CDR3 is TGTGCCAGCAGATCGCGACTGGAGAGAGGCTACACCTTC. Its protein is CASRSRLERGYTF.

This chain joins TRBV3-1 (or the pseudogene TRBV3-2) and TRBJ2-7; unclear D gene. V lost 2 bases, J lost 4 bases, and 3 bases lay in between. The CDR3 has 11 residues. Germline CDR1 LGHDT, CDR2 YNNKEL (reference sequence). This CDR3 is CASSQQYEQYF. The DNA of the CDR3 is TGTGCCAGCAGCCAACAATACGAGCAGTACTTC.

This clone was recorded a few times. The CDR3 DNA reads as TGTGCCATCAGTGAGGAAGCGGGAGGGCCAGATACGCAGTATTTT. It encodes CAISEEAGGPDTQYF. The gene calls are TRBV10-3 and TRBJ2-3, with 10 bases lining up with TRBD2. The junction had 3 bases not matched to a gene; V was cut back by 2 bases and J by 4 bases. There are 15 residues in the CDR3. Per germline, CDR1 ENHRY and CDR2 SYGVKD.

The rearrangement links TRBV4-3 to TRBJ1-5; 7 bases agree with TRBD1. Trimming took 3 bases from V and 0 from J; bases not matched to a gene: 2. The CDR3 sequence is 15 residues long. Per germline, CDR1 LGHNA and CDR2 YSLEER. Here the CDR3 DNA reads TGCGCCAGCAGCCAGACAGGGAATAGCAATCAGCCCCAGCATTTT. This translates into CASSQTGNSNQPQHF.

This sequence joins TRBV7-9 and TRBJ2-3; TRBD1 is a possible D gene (6 bases). This CDR3 is 14 amino acids long. V shed 3 bases and J shed 3 bases, with 10 bases lying between them. Germline V gives CDR1 SEHNR, CDR2 FQNEAQ (reference sequence). The CDR3 DNA sequence: TGTGCCAGCAGCTTCCAGGGGAGAACAGATACGCAGTATTTT. Protein product: CASSFQGRTDTQYF.

In this sample, this clone turned up once. The rearrangement joins TRBV2 to TRBJ2-6, with 8 positions matching TRBD2. The V gene's germline CDR1 is SNHLY and CDR2 FYNNEI. J lost 0 bases, V lost 3 bases, and 7 bases had no gene match. The length of the CDR3 is 18 residues. This CDR3 is CASSEVAGSTSGANVLTF. DNA of the CDR3: TGTGCCAGCAGTGAGGTAGCGGGGTCAACCTCTGGGGCCAACGTCCTGACTTTC.

This clone came up a few times. This sequence joins TRBV2 and TRBJ2-1, with no clear D. The CDR3 sequence is 13 residues long. CDR1 SNHLY and CDR2 FYNNEI come from the germline V gene. V was pared by 3 bases and J by 8 bases, with 11 bases between. This CDR3 is CASSDVQMYEQFF. The CDR3 DNA follows: TGTGCCAGCAGTGATGTTCAGATGTATGAGCAGTTCTTC.